This T cell receptor beta chain was captured by sequencing in a study of PD-1 blockade in classical Hodgkin lymphoma (dated by TCRdb to 2020 to 2022). The study in broad terms: Nivolumab dosing was 3 mg/kg intravenously every 2 weeks, continuing until either disease progression or unacceptable toxicity. The study used TCR beta sequencing and CyTOF to define a peripheral blood immune signature of response to PD-1 blockade in classical Hodgkin lymphoma. General findings and caveats noted by the study authors: Baseline TCR diversity was reported to be lower in newly diagnosed patients than in healthy donors, and even lower in relapsed/refractory patients. Trial patients with a complete response had baseline diversity similar to that of newly diagnosed patients, while partial responders and progressors had significantly lower diversity. The study was limited to a single clinical trial cohort, and causes of repertoire differences, possibly disease activity or prior therapy, remained undefined. Lower diversity was observed in patients in whom nivolumab was started less than 1 year after ASCT, and these patients were excluded from later analyses so that confounding by immune reconstitution would be avoided. CD4+ but not CD8+ TCR diversity rose significantly by C4D1 (p=0.0027 vs p=0.16), most apparent in complete responders (p=0.02).

Trimming removed 5 bases from V and 6 bases from J, leaving 18 bases between the germline ends. Its CDR3 holds 15 amino acids, cysteine through phenylalanine. Only CDR3 DNA is held: 45 bases, read in frame from base 1. As encoded in the germline V gene (reference sequence), CDR1 is SEHNR while CDR2 is FQNEAQ. Regarding this clone: Its antigen specificity is not known. Per-base qualities were not stored, and no clone one base away is much larger.

The Qiagen DNeasy kit was used to extract genomic DNA from unsorted PBMCs and from the negatively selected CD4+ and CD8+ fractions. Amplification of TCR beta CDR3 regions was done by immunoSEQ multiplex PCR with primers that anneal to V and J segments. A synthetic immune receptor repertoire was used to minimize amplification bias, and any residual bias was removed computationally once sequencing was done. As for how the authors treated the data: Repertoire diversity was quantified as the Shannon entropy index using custom Python scripts. The unsorted, CD4+ and CD8+ repertoires were each analyzed separately, with the exception of combined analyses, where CD4+ and CD8+ sequences were merged in silico. Clonal expansion was defined as at least a 2-fold frequency increase after treatment relative to C1D1, with a pseudocount of 0.5 for undetected baseline clones. Singleton clones were defined as clones with 0 or 1 copy at C1D1, and non-singleton clones were defined as clones with 2 or more copies. By matching protein sequences in sorted samples from the same patient, clones expanded in unsorted samples were annotated as CD4+, CD8+ or unknown. Diversity changes from C1D1 to C4D1 were tested in paired samples using Wilcoxon tests. In TCRdb, the immuneACCESS table is reduced to in-frame sequences with V and J assigned. These tables do not hold every clone; where another copy was compared, an unresolved V gene accounts for under half, and the others remain unexplained. V, J and clone size were drawn from that table, and D and trimming were deduced from the DNA. The sample table holds 100,000 or so clones, of which about 89% were seen once. The ten largest make up about 6.4% of the sample.

Per the publication, the time point label means: cycle 2 day 1 (C2D1) of nivolumab. Relapse after autologous stem cell transplantation had occurred in all trial patients, and cohorts A, B and C were distinguished by prior brentuximab vedotin exposure. A total of over 50 patients with relapsed/refractory classical Hodgkin lymphoma made up the trial cohort, and each patient's best overall response was complete response, partial response or progressive disease. Trial patients were treated with single-agent nivolumab in the multi-cohort phase II CheckMate 205 trial. Best overall response was determined by an independent review committee according to the 2007 International Working Group response criteria. Trial PBMCs were collected just before the start of nivolumab (C1D1) and during therapy at cycle 2 day 1 and cycle 4 day 1. Peripheral blood was collected in 8 mL Vacutainer Cell Preparation Tubes, from which PBMCs were isolated by centrifugation and then cryopreserved.

This receptor chain uses TRBV7-9 and TRBJ2-3, and TRBD2 may be the D gene, going by 5 matching bases. This receptor was taken from a human donor with classical Hodgkin lymphoma. The sample here was peripheral blood mononuclear cells (PBMCs), taken before the second cycle of nivolumab. At the DNA level, the sequence is TGTGCCAGCAGCCCGGGAACCTTGTCGGGGGATACGCAGTATTTT. It specifies CASSPGTLSGDTQYF.